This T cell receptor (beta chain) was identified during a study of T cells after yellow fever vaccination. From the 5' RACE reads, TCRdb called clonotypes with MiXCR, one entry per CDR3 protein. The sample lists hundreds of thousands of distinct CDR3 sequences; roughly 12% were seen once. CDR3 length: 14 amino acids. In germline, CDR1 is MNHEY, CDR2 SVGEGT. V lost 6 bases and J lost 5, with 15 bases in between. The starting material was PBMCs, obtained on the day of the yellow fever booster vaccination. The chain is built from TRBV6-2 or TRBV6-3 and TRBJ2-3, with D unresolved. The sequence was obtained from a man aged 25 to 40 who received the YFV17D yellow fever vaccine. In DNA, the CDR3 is TGTGCCAGCAGCGCTAGTAACGAGCAAGATACGCAGTATTTT. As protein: CASSASNEQDTQYF.